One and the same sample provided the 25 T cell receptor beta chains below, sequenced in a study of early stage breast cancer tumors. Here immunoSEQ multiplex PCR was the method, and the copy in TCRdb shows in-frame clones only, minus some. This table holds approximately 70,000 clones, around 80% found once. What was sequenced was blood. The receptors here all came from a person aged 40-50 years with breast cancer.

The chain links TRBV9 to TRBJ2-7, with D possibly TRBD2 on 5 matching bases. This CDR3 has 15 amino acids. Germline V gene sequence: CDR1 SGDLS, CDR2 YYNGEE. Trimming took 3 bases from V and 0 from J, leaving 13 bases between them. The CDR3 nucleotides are TGTGCCAGCAGCGCCGGGGTGGCGCCCTCCTACGAGCAGTACTTC. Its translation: CASSAGVAPSYEQYF. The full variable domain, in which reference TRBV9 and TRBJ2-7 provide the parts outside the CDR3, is DSGVTQTPKHLITATGQRVTLRCSPRSGDLSVYWYQQSLDQGLQFLIQYYNGEERAKGNILERFSAQQFPDLHSELNLSSLELGDSALYFCASSAGVAPSYEQYFGPGTRLTVT.

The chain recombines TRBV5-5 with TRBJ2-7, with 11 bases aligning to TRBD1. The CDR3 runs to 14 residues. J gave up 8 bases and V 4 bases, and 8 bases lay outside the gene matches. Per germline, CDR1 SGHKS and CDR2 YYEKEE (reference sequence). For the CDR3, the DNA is TGTGCCAGCAGCGTCCGGGACAGGGGGGATAAGCAGTACTTC. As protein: CASSVRDRGDKQYF. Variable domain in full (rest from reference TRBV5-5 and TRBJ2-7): DAGVTQSPTHLIKTRGQQVTLRCSPISGHKSVSWYQQVLGQGPQFIFQYYEKEERGRGNFPDRFSARQFPNYSSELNVNALLLGDSALYLCASSVRDRGDKQYFGPGTRLTVT.

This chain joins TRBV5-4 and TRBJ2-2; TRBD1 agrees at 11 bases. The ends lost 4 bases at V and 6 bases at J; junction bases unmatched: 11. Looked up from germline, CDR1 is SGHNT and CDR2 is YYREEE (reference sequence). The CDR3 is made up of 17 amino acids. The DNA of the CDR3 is TGTGCCAGCAGCCGTACTCCGGGACAGGGGGTCCCCGGGGAGCTGTTTTTT. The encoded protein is CASSRTPGQGVPGELFF.

CDR3 sequence: CASSMISGLGNTIYF. Written as DNA, the CDR3 is TGTGCCAGTAGTATGATATCGGGGCTCGGAAACACCATATATTTT. The chain carries TRBV19 and TRBJ1-3; D perhaps matches TRBD1 (5 bases). Germline CDR1 and CDR2: LNHDA and SQIVND (reference sequence). The CDR3 is made up of 15 amino acids. Trimming removed 3 bases at V and 4 bases at J, with 13 bases between.

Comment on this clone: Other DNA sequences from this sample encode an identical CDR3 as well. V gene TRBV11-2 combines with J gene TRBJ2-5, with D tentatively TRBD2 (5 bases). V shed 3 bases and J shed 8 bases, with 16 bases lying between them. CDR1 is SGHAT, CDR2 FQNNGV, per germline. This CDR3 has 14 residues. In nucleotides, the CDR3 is TGTGCCAGCAGCTTGGATACAGTCGGGGAAACCCAGTACTTC. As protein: CASSLDTVGETQYF.

This chain's CDR3 is CASGSGANVLTF. CDR3 nucleotide sequence: TGTGCCAGCGGGAGTGGGGCCAACGTCCTGACTTTC. The chain joins TRBV27 to TRBJ2-6, with D possibly being TRBD2 (5 bases). The CDR3 loop spans 12 amino acids. From germline, CDR1 is MNHEY and CDR2 SMNVEV (reference sequence). Trimming took 8 bases from V and 3 from J, leaving 5 bases between them.

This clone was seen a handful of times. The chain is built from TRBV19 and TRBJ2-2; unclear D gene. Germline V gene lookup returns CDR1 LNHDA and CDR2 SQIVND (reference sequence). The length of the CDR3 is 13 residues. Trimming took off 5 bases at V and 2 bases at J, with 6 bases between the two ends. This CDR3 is CASSPHNTGELFF. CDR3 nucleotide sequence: TGTGCCAGTAGTCCACACAACACCGGGGAGCTGTTTTTT.

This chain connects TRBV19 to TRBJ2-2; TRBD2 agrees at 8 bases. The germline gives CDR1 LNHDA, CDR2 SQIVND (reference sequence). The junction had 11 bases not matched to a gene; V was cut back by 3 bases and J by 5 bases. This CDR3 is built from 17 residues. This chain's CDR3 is CASSIAAGEEGTGELFF. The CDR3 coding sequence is TGTGCCAGTAGTATTGCAGCGGGAGAGGAAGGGACCGGGGAGCTGTTTTTT.

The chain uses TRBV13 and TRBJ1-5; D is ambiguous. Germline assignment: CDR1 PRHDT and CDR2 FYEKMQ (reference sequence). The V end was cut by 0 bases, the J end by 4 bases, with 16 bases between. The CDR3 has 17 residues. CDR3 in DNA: TGTGCCAGCAGCTTAGGCGCATGGGCCGGGGTTAATCAGCCCCAGCATTTT. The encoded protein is CASSLGAWAGVNQPQHF.

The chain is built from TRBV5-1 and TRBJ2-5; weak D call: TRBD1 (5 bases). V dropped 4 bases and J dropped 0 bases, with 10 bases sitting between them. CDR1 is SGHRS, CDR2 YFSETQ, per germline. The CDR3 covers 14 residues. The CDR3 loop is CASSPGHDQETQYF. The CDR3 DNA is TGCGCCAGCAGCCCCGGACACGACCAAGAGACCCAGTACTTC.

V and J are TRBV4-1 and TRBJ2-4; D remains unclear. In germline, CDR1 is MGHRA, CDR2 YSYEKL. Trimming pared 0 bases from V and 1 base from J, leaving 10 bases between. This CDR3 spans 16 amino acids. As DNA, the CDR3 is TGCGCCAGCAGCCAAGATAGTGTCAGGGCCAAAAACATTCAGTACTTC. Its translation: CASSQDSVRAKNIQYF.

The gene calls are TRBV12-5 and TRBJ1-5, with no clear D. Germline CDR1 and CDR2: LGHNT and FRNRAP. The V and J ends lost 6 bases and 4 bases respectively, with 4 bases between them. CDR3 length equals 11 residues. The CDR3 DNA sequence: TGTGCTAGTGGACCGAATCAGCCCCAGCATTTT. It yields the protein CASGPNQPQHF.

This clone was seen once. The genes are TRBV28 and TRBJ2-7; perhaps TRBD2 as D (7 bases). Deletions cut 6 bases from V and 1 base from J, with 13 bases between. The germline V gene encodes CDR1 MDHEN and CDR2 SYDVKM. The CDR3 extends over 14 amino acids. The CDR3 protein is CASREGGRSYEQYF. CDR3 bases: TGTGCCAGCAGGGAGGGGGGGCGGTCCTACGAGCAGTACTTC.

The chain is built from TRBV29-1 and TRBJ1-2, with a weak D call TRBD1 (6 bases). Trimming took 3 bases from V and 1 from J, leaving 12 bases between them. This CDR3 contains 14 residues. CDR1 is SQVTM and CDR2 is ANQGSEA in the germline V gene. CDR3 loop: CSVDFQGHNYGYTF. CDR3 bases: TGCAGCGTTGACTTTCAGGGACATAACTATGGCTACACCTTC.

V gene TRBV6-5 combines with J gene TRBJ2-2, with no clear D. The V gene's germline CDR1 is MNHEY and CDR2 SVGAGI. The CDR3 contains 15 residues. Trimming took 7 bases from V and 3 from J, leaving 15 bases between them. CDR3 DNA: TGTGCCAGCAATTCACGGTTGGGGTACACCGGGGAGCTGTTTTTT. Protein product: CASNSRLGYTGELFF.

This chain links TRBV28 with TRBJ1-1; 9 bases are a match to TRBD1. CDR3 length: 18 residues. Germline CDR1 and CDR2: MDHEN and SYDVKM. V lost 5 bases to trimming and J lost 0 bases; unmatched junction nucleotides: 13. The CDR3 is CASSLDRDREIVNTEAFF. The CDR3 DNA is TGTGCCAGCAGTCTAGACCGGGACAGGGAAATAGTGAACACTGAAGCTTTCTTT.

The CDR3 loop is CASSPNRDANTGELFF. CDR3 DNA sequence: TGTGCCAGCTCACCAAACCGGGACGCGAACACCGGGGAGCTGTTTTTT. The chain carries TRBV18 and TRBJ2-2; perhaps D is TRBD1 or TRBD2 (5 bases each). Trimming pared 2 bases from V and 0 bases from J, leaving 10 bases between. Germline loops: CDR1 KGHSH, CDR2 LQKENI. The CDR3 has 16 residues.

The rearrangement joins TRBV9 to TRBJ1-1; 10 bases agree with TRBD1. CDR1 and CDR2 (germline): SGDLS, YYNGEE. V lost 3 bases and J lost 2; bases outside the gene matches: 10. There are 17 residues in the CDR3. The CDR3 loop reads CASSAQHRDRGNTEAFF. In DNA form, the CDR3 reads TGTGCCAGCAGCGCTCAGCACCGGGACAGGGGAAACACTGAAGCTTTCTTT.

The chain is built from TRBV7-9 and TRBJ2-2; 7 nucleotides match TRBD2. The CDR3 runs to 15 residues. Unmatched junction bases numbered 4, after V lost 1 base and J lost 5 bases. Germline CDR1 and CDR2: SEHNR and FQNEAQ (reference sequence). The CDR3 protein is CASSLGEGRTGELFF. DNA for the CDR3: TGTGCCAGCAGCTTAGGGGAGGGCCGGACCGGGGAGCTGTTTTTT.

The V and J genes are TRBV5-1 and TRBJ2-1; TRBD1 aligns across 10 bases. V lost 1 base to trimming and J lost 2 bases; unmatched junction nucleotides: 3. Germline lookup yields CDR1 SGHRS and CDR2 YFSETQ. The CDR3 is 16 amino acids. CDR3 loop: CASSLTGQGAYNEQFF. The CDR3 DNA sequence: TGCGCCAGCAGCTTGACTGGACAGGGGGCCTACAATGAGCAGTTCTTC. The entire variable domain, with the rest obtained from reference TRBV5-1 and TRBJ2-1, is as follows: KAGVTQTPRYLIKTRGQQVTLSCSPISGHRSVSWYQQTPGQGLQFLFEYFSETQRNKGNFPGRFSGRQFSNSRSEMNVSTLELGDSALYLCASSLTGQGAYNEQFFGPGTRLTVL.

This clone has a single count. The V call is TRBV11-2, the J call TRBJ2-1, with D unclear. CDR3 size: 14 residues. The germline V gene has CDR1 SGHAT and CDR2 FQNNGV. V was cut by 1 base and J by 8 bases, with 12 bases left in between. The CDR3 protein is CASSLATVGYEQFF. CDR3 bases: TGTGCCAGCAGCTTAGCGACGGTCGGGTATGAGCAGTTCTTC.

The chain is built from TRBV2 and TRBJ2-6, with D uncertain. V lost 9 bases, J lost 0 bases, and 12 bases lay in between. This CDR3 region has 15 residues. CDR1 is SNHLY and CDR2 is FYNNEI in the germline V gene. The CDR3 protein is CARKVGSSGANVLTF. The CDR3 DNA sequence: TGTGCCAGGAAGGTGGGTTCCTCTGGGGCCAACGTCCTGACTTTC. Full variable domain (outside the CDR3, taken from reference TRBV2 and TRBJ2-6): EPEVTQTPSHQVTQMGQEVILRCVPISNHLYFYWYRQILGQKVEFLVSFYNNEISEKSEIFDDQFSVERPDGSNFTLKIRSTKLEDSAMYFCARKVGSSGANVLTFGAGSRLTVL.

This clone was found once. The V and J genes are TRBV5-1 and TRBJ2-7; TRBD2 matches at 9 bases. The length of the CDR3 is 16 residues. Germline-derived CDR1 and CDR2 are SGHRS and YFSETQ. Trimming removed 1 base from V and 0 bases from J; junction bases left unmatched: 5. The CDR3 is CASSLPLAGSSYEQYF. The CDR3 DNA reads TGCGCCAGCAGCTTGCCACTAGCGGGCAGCTCCTACGAGCAGTACTTC.

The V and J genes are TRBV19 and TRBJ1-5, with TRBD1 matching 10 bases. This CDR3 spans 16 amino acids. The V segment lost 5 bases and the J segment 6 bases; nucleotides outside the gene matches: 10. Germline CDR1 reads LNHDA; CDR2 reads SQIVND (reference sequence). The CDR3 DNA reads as TGTGCCAGTAGTCCCCGGGGACAGGGGTGGGGTCAGCCCCAGCATTTT. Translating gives CASSPRGQGWGQPQHF.

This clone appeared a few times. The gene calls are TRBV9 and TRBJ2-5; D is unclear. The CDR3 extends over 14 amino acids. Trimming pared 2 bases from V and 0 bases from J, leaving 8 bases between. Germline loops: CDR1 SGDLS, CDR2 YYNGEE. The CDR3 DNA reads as TGTGCCAGCAGCGTTAGGGCAGACCAAGAGACCCAGTACTTC. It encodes CASSVRADQETQYF.